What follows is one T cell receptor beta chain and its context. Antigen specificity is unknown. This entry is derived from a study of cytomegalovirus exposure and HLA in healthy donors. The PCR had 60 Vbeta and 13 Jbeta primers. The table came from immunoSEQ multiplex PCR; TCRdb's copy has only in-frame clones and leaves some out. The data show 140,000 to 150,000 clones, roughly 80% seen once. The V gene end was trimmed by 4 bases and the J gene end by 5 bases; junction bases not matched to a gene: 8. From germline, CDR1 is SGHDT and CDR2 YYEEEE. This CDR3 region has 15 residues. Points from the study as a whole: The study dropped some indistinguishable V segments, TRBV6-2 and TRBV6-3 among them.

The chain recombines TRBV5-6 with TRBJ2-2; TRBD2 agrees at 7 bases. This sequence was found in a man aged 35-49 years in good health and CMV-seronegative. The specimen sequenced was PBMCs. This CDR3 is CASSRVARGTGELFF. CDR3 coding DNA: TGTGCCAGCAGCCGAGTCGCGCGGGGGACCGGGGAGCTGTTTTTT.